This paragraph covers one T cell receptor beta chain sequence. From germline, CDR1 is SGHNT and CDR2 YYREEE (reference sequence). The CDR3 is 14 amino acids. The J segment lost 2 bases and the V segment lost 9 bases, leaving 4 bases of the junction unmatched. Sequencing used immunoSEQ multiplex PCR; TCRdb keeps in-frame clones, though not all of them. The sample consists of more than 45,000 clones, 94% of them appearing once. This sample was included in a study of T cell changes during pregnancy in multiple sclerosis. Here the sequenced sample was CD4+ T cells from peripheral blood mononuclear cells, taken in the first trimester of pregnancy. This TCR was sampled from a female donor with multiple sclerosis, enrolled in a pregnancy study. The chain uses TRBV5-4 and TRBJ2-3, with TRBD2 identical over 12 bases. The CDR3 region is CATRLAGDTDTQYF. The CDR3, as DNA: TGTGCCACCAGACTAGCGGGGGACACAGATACGCAGTATTTT.